The source of this T cell receptor (beta chain) is a study of T cells in Graves' hyperthyroidism and ophthalmopathy. Findings and limits, study-wide: Expanded thyroid clonotypes (above 0.001) were mostly also found in blood. Ophthalmopathy prediction by the model preceded onset by a median approximately six months.

This clonotype was detected many times. Its antigen is undetermined. This CDR3 has 15 amino acids. The V and J ends lost 4 bases and 5 bases respectively, with 15 bases between them. Germline CDR1 DFQATT, CDR2 SNEGSKA (reference sequence). With duration under 3 months, ophthalmopathy was active: Clinical Activity Score at least 3, NOSPECS at least 4. Exclusion followed for patients with uncontrolled infection, other autoimmune disease, pregnancy or lactation. There were TCR beta CDR3 regions amplified from RNA transcripts. When the TCR CDR3 underwent first-round RT-PCR, the HTBI primer set was used. A single record per CDR3 protein comes from TCRdb applying MiXCR to the multiplex PCR reads. The table includes roughly 500,000 distinct CDR3 sequences, 16% detected once.

The sequencing input was blood. The rearrangement uses TRBV20-1 and TRBJ1-6, with D uncertain. The TCR was taken from a woman aged 25-40 years with Graves' ophthalmopathy. The CDR3 loop reads CSAKGSPINNSPLHF. The CDR3, as DNA: TGCAGTGCTAAAGGCAGCCCTATCAATAATTCACCCCTCCACTTT.